This T cell receptor beta chain was sequenced in a study of T cells in localized non-small cell lung cancer. As concerns this clone: The antigen remains undetermined.

Study results and caveats: Longer survival (overall) was linked to higher T cell density in blood. Uninvolved adjacent lung had higher T cell clonality than tumor and all other tissues.

Assay used: immunoSEQ multiplex PCR; TCRdb lists only in-frame clones, some missing. The sample holds under 65,000 clones, 70% to 90% seen once. CDR3 length equals 15 residues. Germline trimming cut 6 bases from V and 4 bases from J; bases unmatched to any gene: 9. Germline loops: CDR1 ENHRY, CDR2 SYGVKD. The J gene is TRBJ2-7, the V gene TRBV10-3, with 10 bases identical to TRBD2. The source of this sequence is a man aged 35 to 69 with stage I squamous cell lung carcinoma. Sequencing used peripheral blood, obtained before any cancer treatment. The CDR3 region is CAISSSGREDYEQYF. In DNA, the CDR3 is TGTGCCATCAGCTCCAGCGGGAGGGAGGATTACGAGCAGTACTTC.